This T cell receptor beta chain emerged from a study of blood T cells in healthy people across ages. CDR1 and CDR2 (germline): DFQATT, SNEGSKA (reference sequence). The CDR3 consists of 14 residues. Primers used in a second PCR of roughly 7 to 11 cycles were a sample-barcoded 5' primer and a J-beta primer mix. From the 5' RACE reads, TCRdb called clonotypes with MiXCR, one entry per CDR3 protein. The sample contains hundreds of thousands of distinct CDR3 sequences, roughly 49% of which appear only once. To note about this clonotype: At one boundary the junction diverges from the germline segment, which might be a read error.

V and J are TRBV20-1 and TRBJ1-4, with D hard to call. Sequencing was performed on blood. The TCR was taken from a woman in her fifties or sixties in good health. CDR3 in amino acids: CSARGRPDLEKPFF. In DNA form, the CDR3 reads TGCAGTGCTAGGGGCCGACCAGATCTTGAAAAACCGTTTTTT.